This T cell receptor beta chain was documented in a study of CD8 T cells in Susac syndrome (dated by TCRdb to between 2018 and 2021). At the level of the whole study: Of the Susac syndrome patients who were sequenced, fewer than ten were in clinical remission while 5 or 6 had clinically active disease. Repertoire sequencing was used to test whether CD8+ T cell activation and differentiation in Susac syndrome was antigen driven. At blood withdrawal, Susac syndrome patients were therapy-naive, treated with corticosteroids (with IVIg additionally given to some), or treated with IVIg alone. The investigation overall reported the following: The number of individuals in the TCR sequencing and HLA analysis was acknowledged as relatively small. The CD4+ T cell repertoire of patients with Susac syndrome showed no detectable clonal expansion.

RNA was extracted with the RNeasy kit and about 0.5 to 1 ug was reverse transcribed using random hexamers. The immunoSEQ multiplex PCR assay, which covers 54 Vbeta and 13 Jbeta segments, was used to amplify TCR beta CDR3 regions. Bias from PCR amplification was corrected by using a synthetic template baseline for primer optimization and for computational correction. Concerning the study's data processing: Only productive sequences were kept, with reads annotated to V, D and J genes according to IMGT and analyzed in immunoSEQ Analyzer. Clonality was computed as one minus Shannon entropy normalized by log2 of the number of productive unique sequences. For each patient and control, public and private clones were evaluated among the 100 most prevalent clones. A clone was defined as Susac-specific if it was absent from the healthy and MS cohorts, from roughly 990 published viral clones and from other ImmuneACCESS disease sequences. TCRdb took the public reads, trimmed them with fastp at Q25, ran MiXCR for clone calling and kept in-frame beta chains. Each CDR3 protein gets just one entry, which takes the most common genes and DNA from the rows behind it. Clone size and V and J calls follow TCRdb, not the original study. A total of over 150,000 distinct CDR3 sequences appear in this sample, around 96% of them only once. The ten largest clones capture roughly 0.12% of the sample.

Of note for this clonotype: The antigen it recognizes is unknown. There are no base qualities to consult, and no much larger clone falls within one base.

High-throughput TCR beta sequencing profiled peripheral blood CD8+ and CD4+ T cells from healthy donors, Susac syndrome patients and multiple sclerosis patients. The Susac syndrome patients fulfilled recently defined diagnostic criteria for either definite or probable disease. Bulk CD8+ and CD4+ T cells were purified magnetically by negative isolation, whereas CD8+ TEMRA cells were enriched by FACS. Blood was drawn into EDTA tubes, processed within 24 hours, and PBMCs were isolated by density gradient centrifugation. PBMCs intended for TCR sequencing were cryopreserved in liquid nitrogen and thawed later in a water bath at 37 degrees C. The sorted or isolated CD4+, CD8+ and CD8+ TEMRA cells had a purity of 90% or higher. Sequencing was carried out using CD4+ T cells from PBMCs. This TCR derives from a human donor with Susac syndrome.

The nucleotides are TGCGCCAGCAGCCAGTTGGCCGGGGGCACAGATACGCAGTATTTT. The encoded protein is CASSQLAGGTDTQYF. The rearrangement joined TRBV4-1 to TRBJ2-3; D gene: possibly TRBD2, on 5 matching bases. Trimming takes 3 bases from V and 1 base from J, and the germline ends sit 11 bases apart. The CDR3 runs 15 residues from the cysteine to the phenylalanine. Solely the CDR3 DNA is kept, with 45 bases framed from the first base. The germline V gene gives CDR1 as MGHRA and CDR2 as YSYEKL.